The subject of this entry is one T cell receptor (beta chain). The target antigen is unknown. TCRdb's table, derived via immunoSEQ multiplex PCR, lists solely in-frame clones and lacks some. The sample shows some 36,000 clones, about nine tenths of them seen only once. This sample was taken from a study of T cells in localized non-small cell lung cancer. The study's findings and limits: Sequencing was restricted to one tumor region; therefore, heterogeneity remains possible. In adjacent lung appeared a median about 57 of the top 100 tumor clones.

Trimming left V 0 bases short and J 4 bases short, with 8 bases between. The germline gives CDR1 MNHEY, CDR2 SVGAGI. The CDR3 consists of 14 residues. The sample was peripheral blood mononuclear cells, taken before any cancer treatment. The origin of this receptor is a male donor aged 60 or over with stage II lung adenocarcinoma. The J gene is TRBJ2-3, the V gene TRBV6-5; D is unresolved. The CDR3: CASSYSGGSDTQYF. The CDR3, as DNA: TGTGCCAGCAGTTACTCCGGTGGGTCAGATACGCAGTATTTT.